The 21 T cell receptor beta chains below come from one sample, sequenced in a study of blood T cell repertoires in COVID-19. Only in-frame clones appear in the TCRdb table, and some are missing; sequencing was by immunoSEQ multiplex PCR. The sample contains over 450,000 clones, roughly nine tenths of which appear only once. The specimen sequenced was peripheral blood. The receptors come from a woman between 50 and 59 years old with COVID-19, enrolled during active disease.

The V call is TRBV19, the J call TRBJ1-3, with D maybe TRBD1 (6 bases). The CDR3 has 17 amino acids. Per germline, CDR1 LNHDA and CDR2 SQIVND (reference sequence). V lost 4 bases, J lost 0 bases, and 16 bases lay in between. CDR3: CASSKGQPQFSGNTIYF. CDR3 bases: TGTGCCAGTAGTAAAGGACAGCCTCAGTTCTCTGGAAACACCATATATTTT.

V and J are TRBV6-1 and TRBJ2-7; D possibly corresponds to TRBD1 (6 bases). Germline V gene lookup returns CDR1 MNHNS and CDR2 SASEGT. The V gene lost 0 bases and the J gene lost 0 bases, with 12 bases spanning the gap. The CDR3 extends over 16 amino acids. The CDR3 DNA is TGTGCCAGCAGTGAAGCGCAGGGGCGGAGCTCCTACGAGCAGTACTTC. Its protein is CASSEAQGRSSYEQYF.

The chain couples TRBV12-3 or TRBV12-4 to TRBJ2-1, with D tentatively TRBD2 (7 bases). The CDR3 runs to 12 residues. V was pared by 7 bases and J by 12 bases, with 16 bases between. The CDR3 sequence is CASTPGGQGQFF. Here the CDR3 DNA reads TGTGCCAGCACTCCGGGGGGACAAGGGCAGTTCTTC.

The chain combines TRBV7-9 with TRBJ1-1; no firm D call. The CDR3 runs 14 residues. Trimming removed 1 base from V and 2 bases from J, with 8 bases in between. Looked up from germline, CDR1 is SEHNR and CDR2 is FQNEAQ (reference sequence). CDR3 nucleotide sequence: TGTGCCAGCAGCTTAGTACTGAGTAACACTGAAGCTTTCTTT. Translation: CASSLVLSNTEAFF.

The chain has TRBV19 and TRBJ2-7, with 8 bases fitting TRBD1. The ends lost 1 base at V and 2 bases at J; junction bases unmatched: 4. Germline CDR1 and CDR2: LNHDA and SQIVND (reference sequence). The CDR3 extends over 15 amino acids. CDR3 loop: CASSIGTGPPYEQYF. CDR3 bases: TGTGCCAGTAGTATAGGGACAGGGCCCCCCTACGAGCAGTACTTC. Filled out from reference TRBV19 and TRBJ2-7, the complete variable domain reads DGGITQSPKYLFRKEGQNVTLSCEQNLNHDAMYWYRQDPGQGLRLIYYSQIVNDFQKGDIAEGYSVSREKKESFPLTVTSAQKNPTAFYLCASSIGTGPPYEQYFGPGTRLTVT.

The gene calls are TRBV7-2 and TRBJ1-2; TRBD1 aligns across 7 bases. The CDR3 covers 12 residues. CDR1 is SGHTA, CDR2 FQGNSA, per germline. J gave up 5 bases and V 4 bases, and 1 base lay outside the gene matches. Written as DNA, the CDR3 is TGTGCCAGCAGCTGGACAGGATATGGCTACACCTTC. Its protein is CASSWTGYGYTF.

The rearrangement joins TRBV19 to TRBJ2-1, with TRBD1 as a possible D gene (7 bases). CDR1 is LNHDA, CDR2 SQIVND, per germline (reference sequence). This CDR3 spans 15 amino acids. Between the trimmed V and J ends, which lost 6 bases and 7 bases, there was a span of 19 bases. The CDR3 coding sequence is TGTGCCAGTAGGGCAGGGGGTGGTGCGGGGAATGAGCAGTTCTTC. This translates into CASRAGGGAGNEQFF.

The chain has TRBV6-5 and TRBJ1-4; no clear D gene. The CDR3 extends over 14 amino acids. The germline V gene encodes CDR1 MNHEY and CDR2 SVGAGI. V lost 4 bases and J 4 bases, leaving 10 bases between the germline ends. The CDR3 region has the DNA TGTGCCAGCAGTTTCGAGAGTTATAATGAAAAACTGTTTTTT. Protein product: CASSFESYNEKLFF.

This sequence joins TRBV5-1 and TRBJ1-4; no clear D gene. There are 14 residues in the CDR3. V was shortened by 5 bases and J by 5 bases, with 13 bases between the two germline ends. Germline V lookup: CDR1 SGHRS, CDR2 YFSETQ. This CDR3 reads CASRTPASNEKLFF. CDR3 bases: TGCGCCAGCAGGACACCAGCCTCAAATGAAAAACTGTTTTTT.

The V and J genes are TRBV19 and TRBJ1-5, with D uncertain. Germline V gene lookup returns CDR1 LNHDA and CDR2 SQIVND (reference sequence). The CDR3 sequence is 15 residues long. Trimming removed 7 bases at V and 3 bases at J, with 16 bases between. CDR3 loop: CASTPGGRINQPQHF. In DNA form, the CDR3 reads TGTGCCAGTACCCCAGGCGGGCGGATCAATCAGCCCCAGCATTTT.

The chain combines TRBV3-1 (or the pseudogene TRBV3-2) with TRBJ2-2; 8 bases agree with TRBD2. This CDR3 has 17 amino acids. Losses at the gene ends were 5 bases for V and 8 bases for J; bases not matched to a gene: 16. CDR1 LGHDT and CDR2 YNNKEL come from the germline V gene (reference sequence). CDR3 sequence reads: CASSSPSGTRGSGELFF. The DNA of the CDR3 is TGTGCCAGCAGCTCCCCGTCCGGGACTAGGGGTTCTGGGGAGCTGTTTTTT.

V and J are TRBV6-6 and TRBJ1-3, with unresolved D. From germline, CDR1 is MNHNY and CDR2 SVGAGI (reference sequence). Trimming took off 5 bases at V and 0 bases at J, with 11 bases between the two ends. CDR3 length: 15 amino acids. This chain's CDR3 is CASSLAGYSGNTIYF. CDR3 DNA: TGTGCCAGCAGTCTCGCAGGCTACTCTGGAAACACCATATATTTT.

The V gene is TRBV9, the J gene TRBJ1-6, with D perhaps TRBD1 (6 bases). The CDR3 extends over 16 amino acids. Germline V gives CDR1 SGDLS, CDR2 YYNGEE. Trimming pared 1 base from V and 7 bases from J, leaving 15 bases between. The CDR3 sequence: CASSVREGGLNSPLHF. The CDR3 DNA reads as TGTGCCAGCAGCGTACGTGAGGGGGGGTTGAATTCACCCCTCCACTTT.

The CDR3 nucleotides read TGTGCCAGCAGACAACAGGGGGCAACGGGAAACACCATATATTTT. It translates to CASRQQGATGNTIYF. The gene calls are TRBV6-5 and TRBJ1-3; 9 nucleotides match TRBD1. The length of the CDR3 is 15 residues. After removal of 6 bases from V and 4 bases from J, the junction contained 7 bases not matched to a gene. The germline V gene encodes CDR1 MNHEY and CDR2 SVGAGI.

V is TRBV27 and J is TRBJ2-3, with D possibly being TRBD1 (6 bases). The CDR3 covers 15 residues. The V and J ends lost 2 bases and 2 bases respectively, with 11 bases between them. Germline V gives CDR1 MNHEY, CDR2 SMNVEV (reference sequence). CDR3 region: CASSLQGQTTDTQYF. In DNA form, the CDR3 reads TGTGCCAGCAGTTTACAAGGACAGACCACAGATACGCAGTATTTT.

CDR3 coding DNA: TGTGCAGGGGGCGATGATGAAAAACTGTTTTTT. This sequence encodes CAGGDDEKLFF. The chain recombines TRBV10-3 with TRBJ1-4; 7 bases align to TRBD1. CDR1 and CDR2 from the germline V gene are ENHRY and SYGVKD. The CDR3 is 11 amino acids.

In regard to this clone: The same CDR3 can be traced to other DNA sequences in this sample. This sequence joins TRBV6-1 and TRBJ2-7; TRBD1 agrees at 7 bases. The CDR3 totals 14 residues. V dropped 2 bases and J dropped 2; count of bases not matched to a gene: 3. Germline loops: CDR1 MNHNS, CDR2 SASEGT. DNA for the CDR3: TGTGCCAGCAGTGAAAGAGGGACAGCCTACGAGCAGTACTTC. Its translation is CASSERGTAYEQYF.

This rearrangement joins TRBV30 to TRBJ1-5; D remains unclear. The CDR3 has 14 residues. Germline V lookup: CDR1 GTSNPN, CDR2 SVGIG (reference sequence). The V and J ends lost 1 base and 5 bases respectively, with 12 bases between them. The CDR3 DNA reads TGTGCCTGGAGTGGGGGATTCGGGGATCAGCCCCAGCATTTT. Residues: CAWSGGFGDQPQHF.

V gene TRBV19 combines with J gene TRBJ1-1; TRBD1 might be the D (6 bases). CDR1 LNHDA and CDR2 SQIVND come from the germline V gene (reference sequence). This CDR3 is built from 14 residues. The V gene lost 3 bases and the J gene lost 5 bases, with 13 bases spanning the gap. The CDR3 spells CASSIRGGRTEAFF. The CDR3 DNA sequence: TGTGCCAGTAGTATCAGGGGAGGGAGAACTGAAGCTTTCTTT.

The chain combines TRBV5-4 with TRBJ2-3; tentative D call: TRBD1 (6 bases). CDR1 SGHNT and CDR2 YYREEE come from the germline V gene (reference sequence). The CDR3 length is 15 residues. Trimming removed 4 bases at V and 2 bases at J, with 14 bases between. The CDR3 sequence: CASSPDSRPTDTQYF. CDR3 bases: TGTGCCAGCAGCCCGGACAGCCGCCCCACAGATACGCAGTATTTT. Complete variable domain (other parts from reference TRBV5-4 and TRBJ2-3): ETGVTQSPTHLIKTRGQQVTLRCSSQSGHNTVSWYQQALGQGPQFIFQYYREEENGRGNFPPRFSGLQFPNYSSELNVNALELDDSALYLCASSPDSRPTDTQYFGPGTRLTVL.

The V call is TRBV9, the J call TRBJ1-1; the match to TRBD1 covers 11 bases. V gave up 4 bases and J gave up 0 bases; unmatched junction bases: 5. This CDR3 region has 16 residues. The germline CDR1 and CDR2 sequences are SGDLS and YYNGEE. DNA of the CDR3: TGTGCCAGCAGCCTTGGGACAGGGGGGATGAACACTGAAGCTTTCTTT. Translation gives CASSLGTGGMNTEAFF.